This TCR beta chain comes out of a study of metastatic and nonmetastatic thyroid tumors. About the study: Blood and tumor or nodule tissue repertoires from malignant and benign thyroid patients were compared.

CDR1 SNHLY and CDR2 FYNNEI come from the germline V gene. The CDR3 is 13 amino acids. Trimming pared 9 bases from V and 3 bases from J, leaving 15 bases between. Per the study methods: The authors used CDR3 differences across clinicopathological groups to build a distant-metastasis classifier for papillary thyroid cancer. TCRdb reprocessed the PCR reads using MiXCR. None of the V and J calls come from the authors' own analysis; TCRdb made them. Counted here are some 21,000 clones, 28% occurring once; the ten biggest clones make up around 14%. This clone showed up just a few times. What it binds is not known. Ahead of thyroid surgery, no patient had received treatment of any kind. Study observations and caveats: Significantly greater TCR beta diversity was reportedly found in malignant thyroid tumors than in benign nodules (in blood and tumor).

Sample: tumor tissue. The origin of this receptor is a male donor with papillary thyroid cancer or a benign thyroid nodule (not recorded which). Some clones in this sample may be carry-over from other donors' samples. The chain couples TRBV2 to TRBJ2-7, with D possibly matching TRBD2 (6 bases). The CDR3 spells CASKSGGSYEQYF. The CDR3 DNA reads TGTGCCAGTAAGTCTGGAGGGAGCTACGAGCAGTACTTC.